These 8 T cell receptor beta chains share one sample of origin, sequenced in a study of blood T cell repertoires in COVID-19. Produced via immunoSEQ multiplex PCR; TCRdb's table is partial and in-frame only. Of about 310,000 clones in the sample, around 90% were seen once. Sequenced material: peripheral blood. All receptors come from a man in his 70s with acute or convalescent COVID-19.

The genes are TRBV4-1 and TRBJ2-5; D is perhaps TRBD2 (5 bases). In germline, CDR1 is MGHRA, CDR2 YSYEKL. V dropped 0 bases and J dropped 5 bases, with 10 bases sitting between them. The CDR3 has 14 amino acids. The CDR3 sequence is CASSQDGVWETQYF. The DNA of the CDR3 is TGCGCCAGCAGCCAAGACGGGGTCTGGGAGACCCAGTACTTC.

The V gene is TRBV24-1, the J gene TRBJ2-3, with 7 bases matching TRBD1. The ends lost 5 bases at V and 0 bases at J; junction bases unmatched: 7. The CDR3 contains 16 residues. CDR1 is KGHDR, CDR2 SFDVKD, per germline. The CDR3 loop is CATSAGTALSTDTQYF. The CDR3 DNA reads TGTGCCACCAGTGCCGGGACAGCCCTTAGCACAGATACGCAGTATTTT.

The chain couples TRBV5-5 to TRBJ2-7; D not resolved. Trimming left V 0 bases short and J 3 bases short, with 10 bases between. Germline CDR1 SGHKS, CDR2 YYEKEE (reference sequence). CDR3 length equals 14 residues. DNA for the CDR3: TGTGCCAGCAGCTTGGCGGCCCGGAGCTACGAGCAGTACTTC. This sequence encodes CASSLAARSYEQYF.

The gene calls are TRBV30 and TRBJ2-3, with D uncertain. Germline-derived CDR1 and CDR2 are GTSNPN and SVGIG (reference sequence). V lost 5 bases, J lost 7 bases, and 13 bases lay in between. The CDR3 is made up of 12 amino acids. The chain's CDR3 is CAWALERYTQYF. DNA of the CDR3: TGTGCCTGGGCCCTCGAGAGATATACGCAGTATTTT.

The rearrangement uses TRBV2 and TRBJ2-7; perhaps TRBD2 as D (5 bases). The germline V gene encodes CDR1 SNHLY and CDR2 FYNNEI. Trimming took off 4 bases at V and 0 bases at J, with 10 bases between the two ends. This CDR3 has 14 residues. The CDR3 DNA reads as TGTGCCAGCAGTGTCGGGATGAGCTCCTACGAGCAGTACTTC. This encodes CASSVGMSSYEQYF.

The genes are TRBV12-3 or TRBV12-4 and TRBJ2-7, with 8 nucleotides matching TRBD1. V dropped 10 bases and J dropped 1; count of bases not matched to a gene: 6. This CDR3 has 13 amino acids. The CDR3 reads CATRQGMSYEQYF. The DNA for the CDR3 is TGTGCCACCAGACAGGGGATGTCCTACGAGCAGTACTTC.

The rearrangement links TRBV19 to TRBJ1-5; D uncertain. Germline assignment: CDR1 LNHDA and CDR2 SQIVND (reference sequence). Trimming pared 4 bases from V and 6 bases from J, leaving 10 bases between. The CDR3 runs 13 residues. The CDR3 loop reads CASSTARGQPQHF. The CDR3 DNA sequence: TGTGCCAGTAGTACCGCCCGAGGTCAGCCCCAGCATTTT.

The rearrangement joins TRBV2 to TRBJ2-1; 10 bases map to TRBD2. Losses at the gene ends were 6 bases for V and 6 bases for J; bases not matched to a gene: 8. CDR1 is SNHLY, CDR2 FYNNEI, per germline. The CDR3 loop spans 15 amino acids. The CDR3 reads CASSARAGGPNEQFF. The CDR3 DNA sequence: TGTGCCAGCAGCGCTCGAGCGGGGGGGCCCAATGAGCAGTTCTTC.